This T cell receptor beta chain was profiled in a study of early T cells in non-severe SARS-CoV-2 infection. Looking at the study overall: Chains were unpaired, as sequencing was done on bulk RNA from unsorted whole blood.

The table lists this clonotype with many counts. Its target is unknown. cDNA molecules, individually, were tagged with unique molecular identifiers. TCRdb redid the calling of the 5' RACE reads with MiXCR, one entry per CDR3 protein. The sample contains some 45,000 distinct CDR3 sequences, less than 4.5% of which appear only once. Study outcomes and limitations: Matching results from VDJdb favored anti-spike CD8 responses, leaving private and CD4 specificities undetected.

This TCR came from an adult who was a healthcare worker with PCR-confirmed SARS-CoV-2 infection or an uninfected control (not recorded which). Sequenced sample: whole blood.

The CDR3 DNA sequence: TGTGCCAGCAGTCTTGACAGTTTATTTACTGAAGCTTTCTTT. This codes for CASSLDSLFTEAFF. The chain couples TRBV6-5 to TRBJ1-1; perhaps TRBD1 as D (5 bases). This CDR3 is built from 14 residues. The V end lost 5 bases, the J end lost 5 bases, and 15 bases lay between the germline ends. Germline-derived CDR1 and CDR2 are MNHEY and SVGAGI.